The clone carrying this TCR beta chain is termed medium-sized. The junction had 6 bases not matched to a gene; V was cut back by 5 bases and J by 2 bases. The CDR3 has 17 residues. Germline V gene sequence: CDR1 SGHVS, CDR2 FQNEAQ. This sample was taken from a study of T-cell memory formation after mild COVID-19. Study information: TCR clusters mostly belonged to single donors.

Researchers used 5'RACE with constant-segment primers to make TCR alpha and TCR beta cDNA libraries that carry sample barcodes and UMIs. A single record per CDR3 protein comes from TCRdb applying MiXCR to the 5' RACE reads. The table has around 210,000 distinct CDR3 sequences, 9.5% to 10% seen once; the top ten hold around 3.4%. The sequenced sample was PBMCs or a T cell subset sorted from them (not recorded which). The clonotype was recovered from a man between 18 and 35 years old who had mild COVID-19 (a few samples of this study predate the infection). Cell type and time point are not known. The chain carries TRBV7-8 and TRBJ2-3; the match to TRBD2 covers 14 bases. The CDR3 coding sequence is TGTGCCAGCAGCCCGGGGACTAGCGGGGGACTCACAGATACGCAGTATTTT. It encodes CASSPGTSGGLTDTQYF.